The 19 T cell receptor beta chains listed next were all sequenced from one sample in a study of cytomegalovirus exposure and HLA in healthy donors. TCRdb's table, derived via immunoSEQ multiplex PCR, lists solely in-frame clones and lacks some. There are over 85,000 clones in the sample; around 96% occur only once, and 0.89% lies in the top ten. Sequences were obtained from PBMCs. These receptors were collected from a woman aged 18-29 years in good health and CMV-seronegative.

The rearrangement joins TRBV7-2 to TRBJ2-7; TRBD2 might be the D (5 bases). CDR1 is SGHTA and CDR2 is FQGNSA in the germline V gene. The CDR3 loop spans 14 amino acids. Trimming removed 5 bases from V and 2 bases from J, with 13 bases in between. CDR3 in amino acids: CASSPGNTPYEQYF. DNA of the CDR3: TGTGCCAGCAGCCCCGGGAACACCCCCTACGAGCAGTACTTC.

This rearrangement joins TRBV29-1 to TRBJ2-7; TRBD2 is a possible D gene (7 bases). CDR1 is SQVTM, CDR2 ANQGSEA, per germline. The CDR3 is 16 amino acids. V dropped 1 base and J dropped 2 bases, with 18 bases sitting between them. In nucleotides, the CDR3 is TGCAGCGTTGAAGGGACGAGGGGGGGATCTCCCTACGAGCAGTACTTC. Its translation is CSVEGTRGGSPYEQYF.

The chain uses TRBV7-9 and TRBJ2-7; 9 bases line up with TRBD1. V shed 3 bases, J shed 2 bases, and the junction held 5 bases outside the gene matches. Germline assignment: CDR1 SEHNR and CDR2 FQNEAQ (reference sequence). This CDR3 has 15 amino acids. CDR3 DNA: TGTGCCAGCAGCTTCCGGACAGGGGAGACCTACGAGCAGTACTTC. Its translation: CASSFRTGETYEQYF.

This sequence joins TRBV9 and TRBJ2-7; 7 bases are shared with TRBD1. Looked up from germline, CDR1 is SGDLS and CDR2 is YYNGEE. This CDR3 spans 12 amino acids. V trimming: 4 bases; J trimming: 9 bases; junction bases outside the gene matches: 7. Here the CDR3 reads CASSNRDRPQYF. In nucleotides, the CDR3 is TGTGCCAGCAGCAACCGGGACAGACCGCAGTACTTC.

V and J are TRBV7-9 and TRBJ2-3; 8 bases map to TRBD2. The trim removed 5 bases at V and 4 bases at J, leaving 14 bases unmatched. There are 17 residues in the CDR3. Germline lookup yields CDR1 SEHNR and CDR2 FQNEAQ (reference sequence). The CDR3 DNA sequence: TGTGCCAGCAGCCAAACCCCAACTAGCGGCGGGGCAGATACGCAGTATTTT. This codes for CASSQTPTSGGADTQYF.

The chain couples TRBV9 to TRBJ2-1, with 7 bases matching TRBD2. J was trimmed by 9 bases and V by 4 bases; bases with no gene match: 10. CDR1 and CDR2 (germline): SGDLS, YYNGEE. This CDR3 spans 14 amino acids. This CDR3 reads CASSPKLANGEQFF. The CDR3 DNA is TGTGCCAGCAGCCCCAAACTAGCGAACGGTGAGCAGTTCTTC.

This clone came up once. The CDR3 here is CASSPVGAHASNQPQHF. For the CDR3, the DNA is TGTGCCAGCAGCCCCGTGGGGGCGCACGCTAGCAATCAGCCCCAGCATTTT. This sequence joins TRBV11-2 and TRBJ1-5, with a tentative D call TRBD1 (6 bases). CDR3 size: 17 residues. V was pared by 5 bases and J by 0 bases, with 17 bases between. Germline lookup yields CDR1 SGHAT and CDR2 FQNNGV.

The CDR3 loop reads CASSFHRLPLNTEAFF. CDR3 sequence (DNA): TGTGCCAGCAGCTTTCACAGGCTGCCACTGAACACTGAAGCTTTCTTT. This chain joins TRBV11-3 and TRBJ1-1, with D tentatively TRBD1 (5 bases). Germline V gene sequence: CDR1 SGHNT, CDR2 YENEEA. This CDR3 is built from 16 residues. V was shortened by 3 bases and J by 0 bases, with 14 bases between the two germline ends. Together with reference TRBV11-3 and TRBJ1-1, the CDR3 gives the full variable domain: EAGVVQSPRYKIIEKKQPVAFWCNPISGHNTLYWYLQNLGQGPELLIRYENEEAVDDSQLPKDRFSAERLKGVDSTLKIQPAELGDSAVYLCASSFHRLPLNTEAFFGQGTRLTVV.

This clone appeared once. The chain recombines TRBV2 with TRBJ2-3; no clear D gene. With 0 bases removed from V and 5 bases from J, the gap between germline ends came to 18 bases. Germline V gene data show CDR1 as SNHLY and CDR2 as FYNNEI. The CDR3 consists of 17 residues. DNA for the CDR3: TGTGCCAGCAGTGAAGCGCTTCATGTTCCCGGGTTAGATACGCAGTATTTT. It yields the protein CASSEALHVPGLDTQYF.

The chain joins TRBV18 to TRBJ1-5; TRBD1 matches 12 bases. The CDR3 extends over 14 amino acids. The germline gives CDR1 KGHSH, CDR2 LQKENI. V trimming: 6 bases; J trimming: 8 bases; junction bases outside the gene matches: 5. The CDR3 nucleotides read TGTGCCAGCTCGCCCGGGACAGGGGGCAAGCCCCAGCATTTT. This codes for CASSPGTGGKPQHF.

This chain uses TRBV29-1 with TRBJ2-7, with TRBD1 matching over 8 bases. Trimming at V came to 0 bases and at J to 3 bases, leaving 4 bases not matched to a gene. CDR3 length: 14 amino acids. The V gene's germline CDR1 is SQVTM and CDR2 ANQGSEA. The CDR3 DNA is TGCAGCGTTGAAGATCAAGGACAGGGCTACGAGCAGTACTTC. It codes for CSVEDQGQGYEQYF.

The chain combines TRBV30 with TRBJ1-6, with D hard to call. V was pared by 4 bases and J by 0 bases, with 10 bases between. This CDR3 spans 15 amino acids. Germline assignment: CDR1 GTSNPN and CDR2 SVGIG (reference sequence). DNA of the CDR3: TGTGCCTGGAACCCAGTAAACTCCTATAATTCACCCCTCCACTTT. This codes for CAWNPVNSYNSPLHF.

The chain couples TRBV5-1 to TRBJ2-1, with no clear D. Trimming cost V 2 bases and J 9 bases, with 6 bases left between them. CDR3 length: 11 amino acids. The germline CDR1 and CDR2 sequences are SGHRS and YFSETQ. CDR3 in amino acids: CASSLNSEQFF. For the CDR3, the DNA is TGCGCCAGCAGCTTAAACAGTGAGCAGTTCTTC.

The CDR3 is CASSPDRGIGYTF. CDR3 nucleotide sequence: TGCGCCAGCAGCCCGGACAGGGGAATAGGCTACACCTTC. V and J are TRBV5-1 and TRBJ1-2, with 9 bases matching TRBD1. Germline V lookup: CDR1 SGHRS, CDR2 YFSETQ. Trimming took 4 bases from V and 8 from J; bases not matched to a gene: 6. CDR3 length: 13 amino acids.

This chain links TRBV27 with TRBJ2-1, with D perhaps TRBD2 (7 bases). Per the germline V gene, CDR1 is MNHEY and CDR2 is SMNVEV (reference sequence). This CDR3 is 15 amino acids long. The ends were cut back, 5 bases at V and 5 bases at J, with 16 bases in the middle. The CDR3 nucleotides are TGTGCCAGCAGTGTCGGAGGGGGGGGACACAATGAGCAGTTCTTC. It codes for CASSVGGGGHNEQFF.

The genes are TRBV10-1 and TRBJ1-1; no firm D call. There are 13 residues in the CDR3. V lost 1 base, J lost 5 bases, and 8 bases lay in between. The germline V gene has CDR1 WNHNN and CDR2 SYGVQD (reference sequence). This CDR3 reads CASSEWPYTEAFF. The CDR3 DNA follows: TGCGCCAGCAGTGAGTGGCCATATACTGAAGCTTTCTTT.

A word on this clone: One junction end does not reproduce the germline sequence, and a read error may be involved. This sequence joins TRBV4-2 and TRBJ1-2; tentatively, D is TRBD1 (6 bases). The germline gives CDR1 LGHNA, CDR2 YNFKEQ. The CDR3 has 16 amino acids. CDR3 region: CASSQDQGTGNSGYTF. CDR3 in DNA: TGTGCCAGCAGCCAAGATCAGGGCACAGGGAACTCTGGCTACACCTTC.

This clone was observed once. The chain joins TRBV19 to TRBJ2-1; 8 nucleotides agree with TRBD2. The germline V gene has CDR1 LNHDA and CDR2 SQIVND (reference sequence). With V trimmed by 5 bases and J by 8 bases, 14 bases remained unmatched. The CDR3 spans 16 residues. The CDR3 protein is CASSSPGGTLADEQFF. CDR3 bases: TGTGCCAGTAGTTCGCCGGGAGGGACCCTTGCGGATGAGCAGTTCTTC.

The chain links TRBV21-1 to TRBJ2-1; the listed D gene, TRBD2, was not tested against the DNA. TRBV21-1 is a documented pseudogene. CDR3 size: 18 residues. The CDR3 sequence is CASSNKVNWTSGSNEQFF. CDR3 coding DNA: TGTGCCAGCAGCAACAAAGTTAATTGGACTAGCGGGAGTAATGAGCAGTTCTTC.